This paragraph covers one TCR beta chain sequence. The antigen is not known. Repertoires were generated with immunoSEQ multiplex PCR, while TCRdb's copy carries only in-frame clones and drops some. The sample consists of some 240,000 clones, around 78% of them appearing once. V was clipped by 5 bases and J by 5 bases, with 18 bases between them. The CDR3 has 15 amino acids. Germline CDR1 SGHAT, CDR2 FQNNGV. These data belong to a study of cytomegalovirus exposure and HLA in healthy donors. Study-level results: Clusters of TCRs from the first cohort tended to co-occur in the 130 or so validation repertoires (as a later analysis found). As confirmed in vitro, three CMV-associated chains were specific for CMV antigens. Researchers catalogued approximately 170 TCR beta chains as cytomegalovirus-associated.

Material for sequencing was PBMCs. This clonotype originated in a woman under 30 in good health and CMV-seronegative. The chain has TRBV11-2 and TRBJ1-2; TRBD1 might be the D (6 bases). CDR3 region: CASSPGGRVEYGYTF. CDR3 nucleotide sequence: TGTGCCAGCAGCCCGGGGGGCAGGGTAGAGTATGGCTACACCTTC.